These 13 T cell receptor beta chains were all obtained from the same sample, sequenced in a study of OX40 agonist ivuxolimab in advanced cancers. Using immunoSEQ multiplex PCR, the repertoire was profiled, and TCRdb retains in-frame clones only, with some absent. The sample yields about 36,000 clones, about nine tenths seen once. The specimen comprised CD4+ or CD8+ T cells sorted from blood, sampled in a trial of the OX40 agonist ivuxolimab. Receptors were obtained from an adult with an advanced solid tumor such as melanoma, head and neck, liver or kidney cancer.

The genes are TRBV28 and TRBJ1-1; 8 bases match TRBD1. J gave up 2 bases and V 3 bases, and 2 bases lay outside the gene matches. From germline, CDR1 is MDHEN and CDR2 SYDVKM. The CDR3 extends over 14 amino acids. CDR3 residues: CASSLTGVNTEAFF. Here the CDR3 DNA reads TGTGCCAGCAGTTTGACAGGGGTCAACACTGAAGCTTTCTTT. Based on the CDR3 plus reference TRBV28 and TRBJ1-1, the full variable domain is DVKVTQSSRYLVKRTGEKVFLECVQDMDHENMFWYRQDPGLGLRLIYFSYDVKMKEKGDIPEGYSVSREKKERFSLILESASTNQTSMYLCASSLTGVNTEAFFGQGTRLTVV.

This chain links TRBV19 with TRBJ1-3; D might be TRBD1 (6 bases). This CDR3 is 15 amino acids long. V was clipped by 5 bases and J by 0 bases, with 11 bases between them. Germline CDR1 and CDR2: LNHDA and SQIVND (reference sequence). In nucleotides, the CDR3 is TGTGCCAGTAGTGACGGGACAAACTCTGGAAACACCATATATTTT. It encodes CASSDGTNSGNTIYF. Full variable domain (missing parts from reference TRBV19 and TRBJ1-3): DGGITQSPKYLFRKEGQNVTLSCEQNLNHDAMYWYRQDPGQGLRLIYYSQIVNDFQKGDIAEGYSVSREKKESFPLTVTSAQKNPTAFYLCASSDGTNSGNTIYFGEGSWLTVV.

The chain is built from TRBV4-2 and TRBJ2-3; 11 nucleotides match TRBD2. Germline CDR1 is LGHNA and CDR2 is YNFKEQ. With 0 bases clipped from V and 1 base from J, the junction kept 9 bases outside the gene matches. The CDR3 has 19 amino acids. CDR3 nucleotides: TGTGCCAGCAGCCAAGATCTTACTAGCGGGAGTCTAGGCACAGATACGCAGTATTTT. Translating gives CASSQDLTSGSLGTDTQYF.

The chain employs TRBV29-1 and TRBJ2-4, with 11 positions matching TRBD1. Germline CDR1 and CDR2: SQVTM and ANQGSEA. V gave up 6 bases and J gave up 8 bases; unmatched junction bases: 6. The CDR3 is made up of 13 amino acids. CDR3 nucleotides: TGCAGCGTGATAACGGGACAGGGGGACATTCAGTACTTC. Translating it yields CSVITGQGDIQYF.

This chain uses TRBV7-2 with TRBJ2-3; 9 positions match TRBD2. The J segment lost 2 bases and the V segment lost 3 bases, leaving 3 bases of the junction unmatched. The CDR3 spans 15 residues. Germline lookup yields CDR1 SGHTA and CDR2 FQGNSA. The CDR3 sequence is CASSLGGGDTDTQYF. In DNA form, the CDR3 reads TGTGCCAGCAGCTTGGGCGGGGGGGACACAGATACGCAGTATTTT.

CDR3: CASSIGGPLGWASDEQFF. The CDR3 region has the DNA TGTGCCAGTAGTATCGGGGGCCCCCTGGGGTGGGCTTCGGATGAGCAGTTCTTC. This chain connects TRBV19 to TRBJ2-1; D may be TRBD1 or TRBD2 (6 bases each). Deletions cut 3 bases from V and 8 bases from J, with 26 bases between. The CDR3 runs to 18 residues. The germline V gene has CDR1 LNHDA and CDR2 SQIVND (reference sequence).

The sample holds a few counts of this clone. This chain links TRBV7-9 with TRBJ1-2, with 7 bases fitting TRBD1. V was pared by 5 bases and J by 8 bases, with 8 bases of the junction left unmatched. The CDR3 sequence is 13 residues long. The V gene's germline CDR1 is SEHNR and CDR2 FQNEAQ (reference sequence). CDR3 in amino acids: CASSMDRPFGYTF. The CDR3 DNA reads as TGTGCCAGCAGCATGGACAGGCCGTTCGGCTACACCTTC.

This clone has a handful of counts. DNA of the CDR3: TGTGCCAGCAGCTTTAACAGGGACAATGAGCAGTTCTTC. It translates to CASSFNRDNEQFF. This chain uses TRBV7-3 with TRBJ2-1, with D possibly TRBD1 on 6 matching bases. Between the trimmed V and J ends, which lost 3 bases and 5 bases, there was a span of 8 bases. Germline-derived CDR1 and CDR2 are SGHTA and FQGTGA. The CDR3 is 13 amino acids.

The CDR3: CASSQTGLLADEQFF. In DNA form, the CDR3 reads TGTGCCAGCAGCCAAACGGGACTGCTAGCGGACGAGCAGTTCTTC. This sequence joins TRBV14 and TRBJ2-1; TRBD2 matches 7 bases. This CDR3 has 15 amino acids. V lost 2 bases to trimming and J lost 10 bases; unmatched junction nucleotides: 11. Germline values: CDR1 SGHDN, CDR2 FVKESK.

V is TRBV27 and J is TRBJ2-5; D perhaps matches TRBD1 (6 bases). The J call is uncertain, as TRBJ2-7 better fits the DNA end. CDR3 length equals 15 residues. The germline gives CDR1 MNHEY, CDR2 SMNVEV (reference sequence). CDR3 amino acids: CASSFSGTSPREQYF. The CDR3 coding sequence is TGTGCCAGCAGTTTCTCCGGGACATCCCCTCGCGAGCAGTACTTC.

This sequence joins TRBV9 and TRBJ2-2; 11 bases are a match to TRBD2. The trim removed 0 bases at V and 1 base at J, leaving 5 bases unmatched. The CDR3 covers 18 residues. The germline CDR1 and CDR2 sequences are SGDLS and YYNGEE. The CDR3 nucleotides are TGTGCCAGCAGCGTAGTTAGGGGGACTAGCGGGAACACCGGGGAGCTGTTTTTT. Residues: CASSVVRGTSGNTGELFF.

This clone showed up just once. This chain connects TRBV19 to TRBJ1-1; D unresolved. The germline gives CDR1 LNHDA, CDR2 SQIVND (reference sequence). Trimming pared 0 bases from V and 0 bases from J, leaving 17 bases between. The CDR3 contains 18 residues. As DNA, the CDR3 is TGTGCCAGTAGTATAGATGGGTTTCAAAGGAGGATGAACACTGAAGCTTTCTTT. Translated, it gives CASSIDGFQRRMNTEAFF.

The chain recombines TRBV28 with TRBJ1-4; D uncertain. Trimming removed 10 bases at V and 8 bases at J, with 20 bases between. This CDR3 is 14 amino acids long. The germline gives CDR1 MDHEN, CDR2 SYDVKM. The CDR3 region is CAILGGSVGEKLFF. CDR3 nucleotides: TGTGCCATCCTAGGAGGGTCCGTTGGGGAAAAACTGTTTTTT.